This T cell receptor (beta chain) was retrieved from a study of T cells in Graves' hyperthyroidism and ophthalmopathy. Study-level points and caveats: The model predicted ophthalmopathy a median roughly 6.5 months before onset.

V gave up 5 bases and J gave up 3 bases, with 5 bases separating them. The CDR3 sequence is 12 residues long. The germline gives CDR1 LNHNV, CDR2 YYDKDF (reference sequence). Amplification of TCR beta CDR3 regions was performed using RNA transcripts as template. Carried out on the TCR CDR3, a first-round RT-PCR used the HTBI primer set. TCRdb redid the calling of the multiplex PCR reads with MiXCR, one entry per CDR3 protein. The profile shows almost 50,000 distinct CDR3 sequences, less than 65% of them singletons. This clonotype showed up just a few times. The antigen remains unidentified. Input material: peripheral blood or thyroid tissue (not recorded which). The rearrangement joins TRBV15 to TRBJ1-5; D is undetermined. The source of this sequence is a man between 18 and 35 years old with Graves' hyperthyroidism. Written as DNA, the CDR3 is TGTGCCACCAGCGTCGTCAATCAGCCCCAGCATTTT. Its translation is CATSVVNQPQHF.